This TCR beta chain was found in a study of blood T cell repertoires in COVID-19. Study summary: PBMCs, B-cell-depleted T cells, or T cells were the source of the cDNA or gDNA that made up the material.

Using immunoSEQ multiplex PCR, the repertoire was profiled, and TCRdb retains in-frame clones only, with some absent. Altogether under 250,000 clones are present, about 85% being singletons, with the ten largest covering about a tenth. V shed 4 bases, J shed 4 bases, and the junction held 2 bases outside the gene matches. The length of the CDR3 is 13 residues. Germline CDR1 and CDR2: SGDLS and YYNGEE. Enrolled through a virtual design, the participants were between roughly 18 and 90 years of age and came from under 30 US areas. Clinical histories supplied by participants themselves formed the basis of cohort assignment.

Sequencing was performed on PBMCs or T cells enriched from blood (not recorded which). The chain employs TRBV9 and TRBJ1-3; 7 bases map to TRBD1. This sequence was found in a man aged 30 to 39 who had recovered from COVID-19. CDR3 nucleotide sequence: TGTGCCAGCAGCCCGGGACAGGGAAACACCATATATTTT. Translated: CASSPGQGNTIYF.